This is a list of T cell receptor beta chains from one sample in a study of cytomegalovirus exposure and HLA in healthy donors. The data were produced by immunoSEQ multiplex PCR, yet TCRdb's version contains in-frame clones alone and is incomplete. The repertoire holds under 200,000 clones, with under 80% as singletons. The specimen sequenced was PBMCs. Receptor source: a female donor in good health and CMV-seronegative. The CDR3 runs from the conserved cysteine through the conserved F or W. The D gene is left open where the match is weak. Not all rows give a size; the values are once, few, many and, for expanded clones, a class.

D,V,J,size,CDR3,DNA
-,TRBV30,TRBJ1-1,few,CARTEAMNTEAFF,TGTGCCAGGACCGAGGCCATGAACACTGAAGCTTTCTTT
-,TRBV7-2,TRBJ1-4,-,CASSLTAGSGEKLFF,TGTGCCAGCAGCTTGACGGCAGGGTCTGGTGAAAAACTGTTTTTT
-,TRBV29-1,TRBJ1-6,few,CSTGGVFSYNSPLHF,TGCAGCACCGGCGGGGTATTCTCCTATAATTCACCCCTCCACTTT
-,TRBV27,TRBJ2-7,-,CASSLSSLRAEQYF,TGTGCCAGCAGTTTATCGTCCCTGCGGGCTGAGCAGTACTTC
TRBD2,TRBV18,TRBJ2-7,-,CASSLGTSPSYEQYF,TGTGCCAGCTCACTCGGGACTAGCCCCTCCTACGAGCAGTACTTC
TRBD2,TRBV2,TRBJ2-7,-,CASHALAGGYEQYF,TGTGCCAGCCATGCATTAGCGGGAGGGTACGAGCAGTACTTC
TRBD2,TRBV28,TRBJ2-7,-,CASGGSGRSYEQYF,TGTGCCAGCGGGGGGAGCGGGAGGTCCTACGAGCAGTACTTC
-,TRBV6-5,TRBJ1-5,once,CASKEQGNQPQHF,TGTGCCAGCAAAGAACAGGGTAATCAGCCCCAGCATTTT
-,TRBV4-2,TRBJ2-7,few,CASSRATSSWEQYF,TGTGCCAGCAGCCGCGCGACTAGTTCGTGGGAGCAGTACTTC
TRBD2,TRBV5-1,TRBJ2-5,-,CASSFQRDQETQYF,TGCGCCAGCAGCTTCCAGCGGGATCAAGAGACCCAGTACTTC
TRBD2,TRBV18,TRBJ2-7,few,CASSPLADLYSYEQYF,TGTGCCAGCTCTCCCCTAGCGGATCTATACTCCTACGAGCAGTACTTC
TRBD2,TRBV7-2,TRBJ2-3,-,CASSLDRLAGVSTDTQYF,TGTGCCAGCAGCTTAGATCGCCTAGCGGGGGTGAGCACAGATACGCAGTATTTT
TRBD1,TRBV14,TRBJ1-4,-,CASSQDYRGWATNEKLFF,TGTGCCAGCAGCCAAGACTACAGGGGGTGGGCAACTAATGAAAAACTGTTTTTT
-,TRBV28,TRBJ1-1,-,CASSLWQGTEAFF,TGTGCCAGCAGTTTATGGCAGGGGACTGAAGCTTTCTTT
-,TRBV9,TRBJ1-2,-,CASSEGLGYGYTF,TGTGCCAGCAGCGAAGGACTGGGCTATGGCTACACCTTC
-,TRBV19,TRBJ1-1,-,CASSTNTLLNTEAFF,TGTGCCAGTAGTACCAACACGCTGTTGAACACTGAAGCTTTCTTT
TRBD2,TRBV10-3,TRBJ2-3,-,CAISDPRTSGSTDTQYF,TGTGCCATCAGTGATCCCCGGACTAGCGGGAGCACAGATACGCAGTATTTT
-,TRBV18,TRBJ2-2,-,CASSRQRNTGELFF,TGTGCCAGCTCACGACAGAGGAACACCGGGGAGCTGTTTTTT
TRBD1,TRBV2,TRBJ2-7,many,CASSEVSGQTYEQYF,TGTGCCAGCAGTGAAGTCTCGGGACAGACCTACGAGCAGTACTTC
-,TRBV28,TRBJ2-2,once,CASSPGVPGELFF,TGTGCCAGCAGTCCGGGGGTTCCCGGGGAGCTGTTTTTT
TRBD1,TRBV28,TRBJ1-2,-,CASTSWTGGTF,TGTGCCAGCACCTCCTGGACAGGGGGTACCTTC
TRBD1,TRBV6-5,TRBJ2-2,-,CASSTDRGITGELFF,TGTGCCAGCAGTACGGACAGGGGGATCACCGGGGAGCTGTTTTTT
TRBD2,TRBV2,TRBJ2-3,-,CASRKSLAGGGTDTQYF,TGTGCCAGCAGAAAGAGTCTAGCGGGAGGGGGCACAGATACGCAGTATTTT
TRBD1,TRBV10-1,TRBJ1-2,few,CASAVPQGVGGYTF,TGCGCCAGCGCGGTTCCACAGGGGGTAGGTGGCTACACCTTC
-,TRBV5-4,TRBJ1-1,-,CASSPIRGTEAFF,TGTGCCAGCAGCCCTATTAGGGGGACTGAAGCTTTCTTT
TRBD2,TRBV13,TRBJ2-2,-,CASVAGGLTGELFF,TGTGCCAGCGTGGCGGGGGGGCTCACCGGGGAGCTGTTTTTT
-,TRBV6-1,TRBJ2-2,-,CASTWQTYTGELFF,TGTGCCAGCACTTGGCAGACTTACACCGGGGAGCTGTTTTTT
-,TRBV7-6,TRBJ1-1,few,CASSPGLWNTEAFF,TGTGCCAGCAGCCCAGGACTGTGGAACACTGAAGCTTTCTTT
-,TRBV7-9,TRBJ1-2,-,CASTRSGPYNYGYTF,TGTGCCAGCACCCGATCTGGCCCTTATAACTATGGCTACACCTTC
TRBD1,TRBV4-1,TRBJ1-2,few,CASRLLDREVSGYTF,TGCGCCAGCAGACTCCTTGACAGGGAGGTCTCTGGCTACACCTTC
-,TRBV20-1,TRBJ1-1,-,CSESGGSEFF,TGCAGTGAAAGCGGGGGGAGCGAGTTCTTT
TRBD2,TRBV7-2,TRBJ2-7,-,CASSLASTSGGAYEQYF,TGTGCCAGCAGCTTAGCGTCGACTAGCGGGGGGGCCTACGAGCAGTACTTC
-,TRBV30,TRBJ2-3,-,CAWSVAPTRADTQYF,TGTGCCTGGAGTGTGGCCCCGACTAGGGCAGATACGCAGTATTTT
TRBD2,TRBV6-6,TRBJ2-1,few,CASKTGVRGAYNEQFF,TGTGCCAGCAAAACGGGGGTCCGGGGGGCCTACAATGAGCAGTTCTTC
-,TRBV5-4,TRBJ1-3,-,CASSPNRAGNTIYF,TGTGCCAGCAGCCCCAACAGGGCTGGAAACACCATATATTTT
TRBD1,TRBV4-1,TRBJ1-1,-,CASSPGTDMNTEAFF,TGCGCCAGCAGCCCCGGGACAGACATGAACACTGAAGCTTTCTTT
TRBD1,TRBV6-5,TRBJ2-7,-,CASSRTGGFYEQYF,TGTGCCAGCAGCCGGACAGGGGGGTTCTACGAGCAGTACTTC
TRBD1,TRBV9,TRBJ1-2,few,CASSVARTGQGHGYTF,TGTGCCAGCAGCGTAGCCCGTACGGGACAGGGCCATGGCTACACCTTC
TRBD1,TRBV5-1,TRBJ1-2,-,CASRFETGGTPGYTF,TGCGCCAGCAGGTTCGAGACAGGGGGCACCCCTGGCTACACCTTC
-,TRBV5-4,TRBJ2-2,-,CASSLSRVGELFF,TGTGCCAGCAGCTTGAGCAGGGTCGGGGAGCTGTTTTTT
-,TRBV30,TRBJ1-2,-,CAWSVDTNYGYTF,TGTGCCTGGAGTGTCGACACCAACTATGGCTACACCTTC
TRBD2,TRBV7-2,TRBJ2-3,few,CASSLRAGGPGDTQYF,TGTGCCAGCAGCTTACGAGCGGGGGGGCCGGGGGATACGCAGTATTTT
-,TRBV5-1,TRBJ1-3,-,CASSLGQRSGNTIYF,TGCGCCAGCAGCCTAGGACAGCGCTCTGGAAACACCATATATTTT
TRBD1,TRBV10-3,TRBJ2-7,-,CAISDPGQSYEQYF,TGTGCCATCAGTGACCCGGGACAGTCCTACGAGCAGTACTTC
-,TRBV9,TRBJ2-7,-,CASSVDTAYEQYF,TGTGCCAGCAGCGTAGATACAGCCTACGAGCAGTACTTC
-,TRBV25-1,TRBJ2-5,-,CASSATEYQETQYF,TGTGCCAGCAGTGCGACGGAGTACCAAGAGACCCAGTACTTC
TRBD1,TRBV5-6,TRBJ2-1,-,CASSLGQGANEQFF,TGTGCCAGCAGTTTGGGACAGGGGGCGAATGAGCAGTTCTTC
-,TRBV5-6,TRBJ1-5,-,CASSLASVRGADQPQHF,TGTGCCAGCAGCTTGGCGTCCGTTCGGGGAGCAGATCAGCCCCAGCATTTT
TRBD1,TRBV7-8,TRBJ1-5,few,CASGGTANNQPQHF,TGTGCCAGCGGGGGGACAGCCAACAATCAGCCCCAGCATTTT
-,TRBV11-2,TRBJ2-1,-,CASSFSSGSYNEQFF,TGTGCCAGCAGCTTTTCATCGGGATCCTACAATGAGCAGTTCTTC
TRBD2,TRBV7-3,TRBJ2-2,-,CASSPSGGGSGELFF,TGTGCCAGCAGCCCTAGCGGGGGGGGTTCCGGGGAGCTGTTTTTT
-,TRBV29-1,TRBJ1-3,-,CSVEDNSSGNTIYF,TGCAGCGTTGAGGACAACAGCTCTGGAAACACCATATATTTT
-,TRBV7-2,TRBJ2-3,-,CASSLAGSSVTPTDTQYF,TGTGCCAGCAGCTTAGCAGGGTCTAGCGTAACTCCCACAGATACGCAGTATTTT
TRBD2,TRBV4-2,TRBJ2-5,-,CASSTRTSGAETQYF,TGTGCCAGCAGCACCCGGACTAGCGGGGCAGAGACCCAGTACTTC
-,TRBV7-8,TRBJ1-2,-,CASSPTGGNGYTF,TGTGCCAGCAGCCCAACCGGCGGTAATGGCTACACCTTC
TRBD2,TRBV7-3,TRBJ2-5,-,CASSSYPSGQETQYF,TGTGCCAGCAGCTCCTATCCTAGCGGCCAAGAGACCCAGTACTTC
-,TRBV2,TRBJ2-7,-,CASRERYEQYF,TGTGCCAGCAGAGAGCGCTACGAGCAGTACTTC
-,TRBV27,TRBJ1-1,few,CARTEVLNTEAFF,TGTGCCAGAACGGAGGTATTGAACACTGAAGCTTTCTTT